Given below is one TCR beta chain in context. Trimming removed 5 bases from V and 11 bases from J, with 18 bases in between. CDR1 is SGHAT, CDR2 FQNNGV, per germline. The CDR3 spans 13 residues. This record comes from a study of blood T cells in healthy people across ages. Using a J-beta primer mix together with a sample-barcoded 5' primer, a second PCR was run for roughly 7 to 12 cycles. TCRdb called the 5' RACE reads again in MiXCR, with one record for every CDR3 protein. The sample has 1,500,000 or so distinct CDR3 sequences; under 55% are singletons. The V and J genes are TRBV11-2 and TRBJ2-5; TRBD2 might be the D (5 bases). The clonotype was recovered from a woman between 18 and 30 years old in good health. Source material: blood. The CDR3 DNA reads as TGTGCCAGCAGCCCCACTAGAGGGAATGAGCAGTACTTC. Its translation is CASSPTRGNEQYF.